These 12 T cell receptor beta chains share one sample of origin, sequenced in a study of T cell responses to AZD1222 COVID-19 vaccine. Generated by immunoSEQ multiplex PCR, the TCRdb table keeps only in-frame clones and is missing some. The table shows approximately 180,000 clones, with about 85% occurring only once. Sequenced here: peripheral blood, sampled on day 0 of AZD1222 vaccination. The origin of the receptors is an adult in good health.

The V call is TRBV28, the J call TRBJ1-6; 9 bases match TRBD1. Germline loops: CDR1 MDHEN, CDR2 SYDVKM. V dropped 3 bases and J dropped 8; count of bases not matched to a gene: 5. CDR3 size: 15 residues. The CDR3 DNA reads as TGTGCCAGCAGTTTTCGGACAGGGGTCGATTCACCCCTCCACTTT. Protein sequence: CASSFRTGVDSPLHF.

The rearrangement joins TRBV4-1 to TRBJ2-7; 8 bases align to TRBD1. Germline CDR1 and CDR2: MGHRA and YSYEKL. CDR3 length: 16 residues. The V gene end was trimmed by 3 bases and the J gene end by 7 bases; junction bases not matched to a gene: 14. This CDR3 is CASSHSPRGQRQEQYF. The DNA for the CDR3 is TGCGCCAGCAGCCATTCCCCCAGGGGGCAGCGACAAGAGCAGTACTTC.

This chain joins TRBV7-2 and TRBJ1-5; TRBD1 aligns across 12 bases. Germline CDR1 is SGHTA and CDR2 is FQGNSA. V gave up 5 bases and J gave up 7 bases; unmatched junction bases: 9. This CDR3 is 16 amino acids long. The DNA of the CDR3 is TGTGCCAGCAGCCCTCGGGGGGGACAGGGGGCACAGCCCCAGCATTTT. As protein: CASSPRGGQGAQPQHF.

The chain joins TRBV6-5 to TRBJ2-7; D may be TRBD1 or TRBD2 (5 bases each). The CDR3 loop spans 14 amino acids. V dropped 6 bases and J dropped 4 bases, with 16 bases sitting between them. The germline V gene encodes CDR1 MNHEY and CDR2 SVGAGI. CDR3 amino acids: CASSTLGTLYEQYF. The CDR3, as DNA: TGTGCCAGCAGCACTCTAGGGACCCTTTACGAGCAGTACTTC.

The chain uses TRBV7-3 and TRBJ1-1, with D hard to call. The germline V gene encodes CDR1 SGHTA and CDR2 FQGTGA. Trimming pared 6 bases from V and 1 base from J, leaving 9 bases between. The CDR3 runs 13 residues. For the CDR3, the DNA is TGTGCCAGCAGTAGTCGGGCGAACACTGAAGCTTTCTTT. This sequence encodes CASSSRANTEAFF.

This chain links TRBV6-5 with TRBJ2-7; TRBD1 aligns across 9 bases. Germline V CDR1 and CDR2: MNHEY, SVGAGI. This CDR3 is built from 15 residues. Trimming removed 7 bases from V and 1 base from J; junction bases left unmatched: 8. The CDR3 DNA sequence: TGTGCCAGCACCGAGGACAGGGGCTCATCCTACGAGCAGTACTTC. It encodes CASTEDRGSSYEQYF.

This chain's CDR3 is CAWSVSGVYEQYF. CDR3 DNA sequence: TGTGCCTGGAGTGTATCAGGAGTATACGAGCAGTACTTC. V is TRBV30 and J is TRBJ2-7, with unresolved D. Germline CDR1 and CDR2: GTSNPN and SVGIG (reference sequence). V shed 0 bases and J shed 4 bases, with 10 bases lying between them. This CDR3 region has 13 residues.

The chain joins TRBV18 to TRBJ2-1; 8 positions agree with TRBD2. Germline assignment: CDR1 KGHSH and CDR2 LQKENI. This CDR3 comprises 16 residues. Losses at the gene ends were 3 bases for V and 1 base for J; bases not matched to a gene: 5. The CDR3 spells CASSPLPGGSYNEQFF. CDR3 bases: TGTGCCAGCTCACCGCTGCCGGGGGGGTCCTACAATGAGCAGTTCTTC.

V usage is TRBV19 and J usage is TRBJ2-3; 9 bases line up with TRBD2. Germline CDR1 and CDR2: LNHDA and SQIVND (reference sequence). The CDR3 length is 16 residues. Trimming at V came to 3 bases and at J to 0 bases, leaving 4 bases not matched to a gene. This CDR3 reads CASSISGSTSTDTQYF. The CDR3 region has the DNA TGTGCCAGTAGTATTAGCGGGAGTACCAGCACAGATACGCAGTATTTT.

The gene calls are TRBV4-2 and TRBJ1-1; D may be TRBD1 (5 bases). The germline V and J ends were trimmed by 1 base and 6 bases, with 15 bases remaining between them. Germline CDR1 LGHNA, CDR2 YNFKEQ. The length of the CDR3 is 15 residues. CDR3 in amino acids: CASSQVSGGDSEAFF. The DNA of the CDR3 is TGTGCCAGCAGCCAAGTAAGCGGGGGGGACTCTGAAGCTTTCTTT.

The gene calls are TRBV5-1 and TRBJ1-5; D gene unclear. The CDR3 spans 15 residues. CDR1 SGHRS and CDR2 YFSETQ come from the germline V gene. The ends were cut back, 0 bases at V and 4 bases at J, with 11 bases in the middle. In DNA, the CDR3 is TGCGCCAGCAGCTTGGATGGGATCAAGAATCAGCCCCAGCATTTT. Its protein is CASSLDGIKNQPQHF.

The rearrangement links TRBV7-2 to TRBJ1-1; TRBD1 might be the D (6 bases). The CDR3 length is 15 residues. The germline gives CDR1 SGHTA, CDR2 FQGNSA. Deletions cut 1 base from V and 4 bases from J, with 13 bases between. CDR3 DNA sequence: TGTGCCAGCAGCTTAGTATTCCAGGGGACCACTGAAGCTTTCTTT. Translating gives CASSLVFQGTTEAFF.